This note documents a single T cell receptor (beta chain) sequence. Antigen unknown. V lost 4 bases and J lost 5, with 13 bases in between. The CDR3 is 13 residues long. CDR1 DFQATT and CDR2 SNEGSKA come from the germline V gene (reference sequence). This sample is drawn from a study of blood T cells in healthy people across ages. Study conclusions and caveats: Diversity estimates drawn from one million T cells were deemed underestimates. Naive CD4+ cells and diversity were both higher in long-lived donors than in aged donors.

A J-beta primer mix and a sample-barcoded 5' primer were used in a second PCR of roughly 6 to 12 cycles. Each TCR beta cDNA got a 12-nucleotide random molecular identifier. Each CDR3 protein gets one entry after TCRdb re-called the 5' RACE reads with MiXCR. The sample consists of hundreds of thousands of distinct CDR3 sequences, 58% of them appearing once. This TCR derives from a man aged 25 to 40 in good health. The sequenced sample consisted of blood. V usage is TRBV20-1 and J usage is TRBJ2-3, with a possible D match to TRBD2 (5 bases). For the CDR3, the DNA is TGCAGTGCTAACGGGGATTTAGTAGATACGCAGTATTTT. As protein: CSANGDLVDTQYF.